The 24 T cell receptor beta chains below were found in one sample sequenced in a study of T cell responses to AZD1222 COVID-19 vaccine. The repertoire was sequenced with immunoSEQ multiplex PCR; TCRdb's copy has only in-frame clones and lacks some. The table records approximately 160,000 clones, 92% of them present only once. The starting material was peripheral blood, obtained 28 days after the second AZD1222 dose. The receptors were sampled from an adult who received the AZD1222 COVID-19 vaccine.

V usage is TRBV5-1 and J usage is TRBJ1-3, with D tentatively TRBD1 (5 bases). This CDR3 is 17 amino acids long. The V gene's germline CDR1 is SGHRS and CDR2 YFSETQ. Trimming removed 0 bases at V and 4 bases at J, with 17 bases between. CDR3 sequence reads: CASSLAVGRGAGNTIYF. The CDR3 DNA is TGCGCCAGCAGCTTGGCGGTGGGTAGGGGCGCCGGAAACACCATATATTTT.

The J gene is TRBJ2-5, the V gene TRBV11-3; D call uncertain. Germline CDR1 and CDR2: SGHNT and YENEEA. The V and J ends lost 0 bases and 5 bases respectively, with 7 bases between them. The CDR3 spans 13 residues. In DNA form, the CDR3 reads TGTGCCAGCAGCTTAGAGGTCGGGGAGACCCAGTACTTC. Its protein is CASSLEVGETQYF.

V usage is TRBV27 and J usage is TRBJ1-5; weak D call: TRBD1 (6 bases). Germline values: CDR1 MNHEY, CDR2 SMNVEV (reference sequence). Deletions cut 7 bases from V and 6 bases from J, with 25 bases between. The CDR3 extends over 17 amino acids. The CDR3 loop reads CASKGVGRSGSFQPQHF. The DNA of the CDR3 is TGTGCCAGCAAGGGGGTTGGGCGGAGCGGAAGTTTTCAGCCCCAGCATTTT.

The chain couples TRBV4-1 to TRBJ1-3; 10 nucleotides match TRBD1. From germline, CDR1 is MGHRA and CDR2 YSYEKL. This CDR3 region has 15 residues. The V segment lost 3 bases and the J segment 6 bases; nucleotides outside the gene matches: 5. CDR3 residues: CASSQGGQGQNTIYF. The CDR3 DNA sequence: TGCGCCAGCAGCCAGGGGGGACAGGGGCAAAACACCATATATTTT.

This clone has only one observation. The chain combines TRBV10-3 with TRBJ1-2, with 8 nucleotides matching TRBD1. Per germline, CDR1 ENHRY and CDR2 SYGVKD. After removal of 2 bases from V and 1 base from J, the junction contained 3 bases not matched to a gene. The CDR3 contains 15 residues. CDR3 in amino acids: CAISEPGQGNYGYTF. The CDR3 bases are TGTGCCATCAGTGAGCCCGGACAGGGTAACTATGGCTACACCTTC.

J is TRBJ1-1 and V is TRBV20-1, with a tentative D call TRBD1 (5 bases). Germline V lookup: CDR1 DFQATT, CDR2 SNEGSKA (reference sequence). This CDR3 has 13 residues. The V end lost 3 bases, the J end lost 6 bases, and 14 bases lay between the germline ends. The CDR3 region is CSASYRPGSEAFF. CDR3 DNA sequence: TGCAGTGCTAGTTACAGGCCGGGTTCTGAAGCTTTCTTT.

CDR3 sequence (DNA): TGTGCCAGCATCCGGGGCGTAGGCTACACCTTC. Amino acids: CASIRGVGYTF. The rearrangement uses TRBV6-5 and TRBJ1-2, with a weak D call TRBD1 (5 bases). Trimming took 7 bases from V and 8 from J, leaving 11 bases between them. Germline V gene lookup returns CDR1 MNHEY and CDR2 SVGAGI. The CDR3 loop spans 11 amino acids.

The chain uses TRBV7-9 and TRBJ1-2; D is possibly TRBD1 (5 bases). Germline V CDR1 and CDR2: SEHNR, FQNEAQ (reference sequence). Between the trimmed V and J ends, which lost 1 base and 4 bases, there was a span of 22 bases. This CDR3 comprises 18 residues. The DNA of the CDR3 is TGTGCCAGCAGCTTAGAGGCAGGGCCAAACCACCACCCCTATGGCTACACCTTC. Translation gives CASSLEAGPNHHPYGYTF.

The J gene is TRBJ1-2, the V gene TRBV7-6; no reliable D call. CDR3 length equals 13 residues. Germline values: CDR1 SGHVS, CDR2 FNYEAQ. Trimming shortened V by 5 bases and J by 3 bases, and 10 bases separated the two germline ends. The CDR3: CASSLTAYYGYTF. Here the CDR3 DNA reads TGTGCCAGCAGCCTCACAGCCTACTATGGCTACACCTTC.

The DNA for the CDR3 is TGTGCCAGCAGCGTTTCCGAGCGGGGGGGCGATGGCACAGATACGCAGTATTTT. Translated: CASSVSERGGDGTDTQYF. This chain links TRBV9 with TRBJ2-3, with 10 nucleotides matching TRBD2. Germline V gives CDR1 SGDLS, CDR2 YYNGEE. Trimming cost V 2 bases and J 1 base; bases outside gene matches: 10. The CDR3 is 18 residues long.

This rearrangement joins TRBV7-8 to TRBJ2-2, with 7 nucleotides matching TRBD1. The germline gives CDR1 SGHVS, CDR2 FQNEAQ. The J segment lost 2 bases and the V segment lost 1 base, leaving 10 bases of the junction unmatched. The length of the CDR3 is 18 residues. For the CDR3, the DNA is TGTGCCAGCAGCTTAGATGGCAGGGGGTGGAGAAACACCGGGGAGCTGTTTTTT. Its protein is CASSLDGRGWRNTGELFF.

The gene calls are TRBV3-1 (or the pseudogene TRBV3-2) and TRBJ1-2; 11 positions agree with TRBD1. The germline V gene has CDR1 LGHDT and CDR2 YNNKEL (reference sequence). The CDR3 has 15 amino acids. V gave up 1 base and J gave up 8 bases; unmatched junction bases: 6. The CDR3 DNA sequence: TGTGCCAGCAGCCAAGGGACAGGGGGCGAAGTCGGCTACACCTTC. This translates into CASSQGTGGEVGYTF.

This chain uses TRBV3-1 (or the pseudogene TRBV3-2) with TRBJ1-2; D possibly corresponds to TRBD1 (6 bases). CDR1 and CDR2 from the germline V gene are LGHDT and YNNKEL (reference sequence). Trimming shortened V by 1 base and J by 6 bases, and 12 bases separated the two germline ends. There are 14 residues in the CDR3. The CDR3 nucleotides read TGTGCCAGCAGCCAAGTTGGGGGCGCGGATGGCTACACCTTC. It yields the protein CASSQVGGADGYTF.

This chain connects TRBV2 to TRBJ1-1; no firm D call. Germline CDR1 SNHLY, CDR2 FYNNEI. The CDR3 has 14 residues. V was cut by 6 bases and J by 1 base, with 12 bases left in between. CDR3 loop: CASRNPPANTEAFF. The CDR3 DNA reads as TGTGCCAGCAGGAATCCGCCGGCGAACACTGAAGCTTTCTTT. Combining the CDR3 with reference TRBV2 and TRBJ1-1 gives the whole variable domain EPEVTQTPSHQVTQMGQEVILRCVPISNHLYFYWYRQILGQKVEFLVSFYNNEISEKSEIFDDQFSVERPDGSNFTLKIRSTKLEDSAMYFCASRNPPANTEAFFGQGTRLTVV.

This chain joins TRBV27 and TRBJ2-3; tentatively, D is TRBD1 (5 bases). With 6 bases removed from V and 1 base from J, the gap between germline ends came to 11 bases. Germline V lookup: CDR1 MNHEY, CDR2 SMNVEV (reference sequence). The CDR3 runs 14 residues. Written as DNA, the CDR3 is TGTGCCAGCAGCTCAGGGCTGGGCACAGATACGCAGTATTTT. Its protein product is CASSSGLGTDTQYF.

The chain carries TRBV5-1 and TRBJ2-3; TRBD2 matches at 8 bases. Germline CDR1 and CDR2: SGHRS and YFSETQ. V was pared by 1 base and J by 7 bases, with 11 bases of the junction left unmatched. The CDR3 loop spans 16 amino acids. The CDR3 sequence: CASSLRRGGLFNTQYF. The CDR3 nucleotides are TGCGCCAGCAGCTTGCGACGGGGGGGCCTTTTTAATACGCAGTATTTT.

The CDR3 protein is CASSYSGVQETQYF. The CDR3 nucleotides read TGTGCCAGCAGTTACTCCGGAGTCCAAGAGACCCAGTACTTC. The gene calls are TRBV6-5 and TRBJ2-5; D is unresolved. Germline assignment: CDR1 MNHEY and CDR2 SVGAGI. The CDR3 is 14 amino acids. V lost 0 bases and J 1 base, leaving 6 bases between the germline ends.

This sequence joins TRBV3-1 (or the pseudogene TRBV3-2) and TRBJ1-1; D gene unclear. Trimming removed 3 bases at V and 6 bases at J, with 11 bases between. Germline CDR1 reads LGHDT; CDR2 reads YNNKEL (reference sequence). CDR3 length: 13 residues. As DNA, the CDR3 is TGTGCCAGCAGCCAGGGTACATGGGCTGAAGCTTTCTTT. Its translation: CASSQGTWAEAFF.

Only one count was recorded for this clone. The rearrangement links TRBV6-1 to TRBJ1-2; D call uncertain. There are 13 residues in the CDR3. Germline V lookup: CDR1 MNHNS, CDR2 SASEGT. V shed 3 bases and J shed 4 bases, with 9 bases lying between them. The CDR3 loop is CASSEWQAYGYTF. CDR3 nucleotide sequence: TGTGCCAGCAGTGAGTGGCAGGCCTATGGCTACACCTTC.

The chain couples TRBV10-2 to TRBJ2-7, with no clear D. The germline CDR1 and CDR2 sequences are WSHSY and SAAADI. Trimming stripped 5 bases from V and 2 bases from J, with 7 bases between. The CDR3 extends over 12 amino acids. The CDR3 DNA sequence: TGCGCCAGCAGTTCCGATACCTACGAGCAGTACTTC. Translation gives CASSSDTYEQYF.

The J gene is TRBJ1-1, the V gene TRBV5-1; D is unresolved. The germline V gene encodes CDR1 SGHRS and CDR2 YFSETQ. This CDR3 is built from 14 residues. V was pared by 4 bases and J by 6 bases, with 16 bases between. Written as DNA, the CDR3 is TGCGCCAGCAGCGATAGTAGGGTTGCAGCTGAAGCTTTCTTT. This sequence encodes CASSDSRVAAEAFF.

The chain has TRBV14 and TRBJ2-2; TRBD2 might be the D (6 bases). Per germline, CDR1 SGHDN and CDR2 FVKESK. The V end was cut by 2 bases, the J end by 7 bases, with 17 bases between. This CDR3 has 16 residues. The CDR3 coding sequence is TGTGCCAGCAGCCAAAGAAGGCTGGGAGGCGGCGGGGAGCTGTTTTTT. It translates to CASSQRRLGGGGELFF.

The chain couples TRBV2 to TRBJ2-1; D is perhaps TRBD2 (5 bases). Germline V CDR1 and CDR2: SNHLY, FYNNEI. Trimming shortened V by 2 bases and J by 0 bases, and 8 bases separated the two germline ends. This CDR3 has 15 residues. Here the CDR3 DNA reads TGTGCCAGCAGTGAACCGGGGAGCTCCTACAATGAGCAGTTCTTC. This sequence encodes CASSEPGSSYNEQFF.

The chain couples TRBV5-1 to TRBJ2-5, with D tentatively TRBD2 (5 bases). This CDR3 contains 14 residues. V was shortened by 4 bases and J by 9 bases, with 19 bases between the two germline ends. The germline V gene encodes CDR1 SGHRS and CDR2 YFSETQ. The CDR3 bases are TGCGCCAGCAGCCTAGGCCTTAGCCAGCGGCCCCAGTACTTC. This codes for CASSLGLSQRPQYF.